This TCR beta chain was identified in a study of tumor-infiltrating lymphocytes in oesophageal squamous cell carcinoma. TCRdb itself ran the PCR reads through MiXCR, one entry per CDR3 protein. This repertoire shows about 20,000 distinct CDR3 sequences, about two fifths found once; its top ten account for 10%. A single count supports this clonotype. The germline V gene encodes CDR1 MNHEY and CDR2 SVGEGT. This CDR3 is 14 amino acids long. The chain links TRBV6-2 or TRBV6-3 to TRBJ2-1; a possible D gene is TRBD2 (7 bases). The J call may be mistaken, given a closer DNA end match to TRBJ2-7. The TCR was taken from a male donor with esophageal squamous cell carcinoma. The specimen was normal esophageal tissue next to the tumor. CDR3 residues: CASKRGGSSHEQYF. CDR3 coding DNA: TGTGCCAGCAAAAGGGGGGGCTCTTCCCACGAGCAGTACTTC.